This is a list of T cell receptor beta chains from one sample in a study of blood T cell repertoires in COVID-19. Assay used: immunoSEQ multiplex PCR; TCRdb lists only in-frame clones, some missing. The sample holds approximately 74,000 clones; around nine tenths are singletons and the top ten take 1.9%. Specimen: peripheral blood. All receptors derive from a woman over 75 with active or convalescent COVID-19. CDR3s include the opening cysteine and the closing phenylalanine or tryptophan. The D gene is left open where the match is weak. For some rows the clone size is stated as once, few or many, or as a class when expanded; others skip it.

V: TRBV7-3; D: TRBD2; size: -; J: TRBJ2-5; CDR3: CASSQRTSGNRETQYF; DNA: TGTGCCAGCAGCCAACGGACTAGCGGGAATAGGGAGACCCAGTACTTC
V: TRBV18; D: TRBD1; size: -; J: TRBJ1-4; CDR3: CASSQGTVATNEKLFF; DNA: TGTGCCAGCTCACAAGGGACAGTTGCAACTAATGAAAAACTGTTTTTT
V: TRBV9; D: TRBD2; size: -; J: TRBJ2-2; CDR3: CASSVVGLAGGHGTGELFF; DNA: TGTGCCAGCAGCGTAGTGGGACTAGCGGGGGGGCACGGCACCGGGGAGCTGTTTTTT
V: TRBV2; D: TRBD2; size: -; J: TRBJ2-2; CDR3: CASSLTSGSTGELFF; DNA: TGTGCCAGCAGTCTAACTAGCGGGAGCACCGGGGAGCTGTTTTTT
V: TRBV28; D: -; size: -; J: TRBJ1-1; CDR3: CASSPPRLEGVNTEAFF; DNA: TGTGCCAGCAGTCCCCCGCGGTTGGAAGGAGTGAACACTGAAGCTTTCTTT
V: TRBV6-2/TRBV6-3; D: -; size: -; J: TRBJ2-2; CDR3: CASSPGGTGELFF; DNA: TGTGCCAGCAGCCCCGGGGGCACCGGGGAGCTGTTTTTT
V: TRBV20-1; D: -; size: -; J: TRBJ1-5; CDR3: CSASKGNQPQHF; DNA: TGCAGTGCTAGTAAGGGGAATCAGCCCCAGCATTTT
V: TRBV11-2; D: -; size: -; J: TRBJ2-1; CDR3: CASSLVAAVSNEQFF; DNA: TGTGCCAGCAGCTTAGTAGCGGCGGTATCCAATGAGCAGTTCTTC
V: TRBV9; D: TRBD1; size: once; J: TRBJ2-7; CDR3: CASSVDAGGGGQYF; DNA: TGTGCCAGCAGCGTAGATGCAGGGGGCGGCGGGCAGTACTTC
V: TRBV7-2; D: -; size: -; J: TRBJ2-5; CDR3: CASSPSGQETQYF; DNA: TGTGCCAGCAGCCCCTCGGGGCAAGAGACCCAGTACTTC
V: TRBV5-4; D: -; size: -; J: TRBJ1-4; CDR3: CASSGAAATNEKLFF; DNA: TGTGCCAGCAGCGGAGCGGCGGCAACTAATGAAAAACTGTTTTTT
V: TRBV7-9; D: -; size: -; J: TRBJ1-3; CDR3: CASSPDRAYSGNTIYF; DNA: TGTGCCAGCAGCCCAGACAGAGCCTACTCTGGAAACACCATATATTTT
V: TRBV4-3; D: TRBD1; size: -; J: TRBJ1-5; CDR3: CASSPTGAPNQPQHF; DNA: TGCGCCAGCAGCCCGACAGGGGCTCCCAATCAGCCCCAGCATTTT
V: TRBV6-2/TRBV6-3; D: TRBD2; size: -; J: TRBJ2-7; CDR3: CASSWSSGSYEQYF; DNA: TGTGCCAGCAGTTGGTCTAGCGGGTCCTACGAGCAGTACTTC
V: TRBV4-1; D: -; size: -; J: TRBJ2-3; CDR3: CASSPSATQRTDTQYF; DNA: TGCGCCAGCAGCCCAAGCGCGACCCAGAGGACAGATACGCAGTATTTT
V: TRBV5-6; D: -; size: -; J: TRBJ2-2; CDR3: CASTPTWTANTGELFF; DNA: TGTGCCAGCACCCCAACGTGGACAGCAAACACCGGGGAGCTGTTTTTT
V: TRBV7-2; D: TRBD1; size: -; J: TRBJ2-6; CDR3: CASSRDRSGANVLTF; DNA: TGTGCCAGCAGCCGGGACAGGTCTGGGGCCAACGTCCTGACTTTC
V: TRBV5-1; D: TRBD2; size: -; J: TRBJ2-1; CDR3: CASSLLAGAKASYNEQFF; DNA: TGCGCCAGCAGCTTGCTGGCGGGAGCCAAAGCGAGCTACAATGAGCAGTTCTTC
V: TRBV18; D: -; size: -; J: TRBJ1-1; CDR3: CASSPVGYTEAFF; DNA: TGTGCCAGCTCACCGGTCGGGTACACTGAAGCTTTCTTT
V: TRBV9; D: -; size: -; J: TRBJ2-1; CDR3: CASSGQGGLSYNEQFF; DNA: TGTGCCAGCAGCGGACAGGGAGGACTGTCCTACAATGAGCAGTTCTTC
V: TRBV29-1; D: -; size: -; J: TRBJ1-1; CDR3: CSASRGQTNTEAFF; DNA: TGCAGCGCCTCACGTGGACAGACAAACACTGAAGCTTTCTTT
V: TRBV5-6; D: -; size: -; J: TRBJ2-5; CDR3: CASSFRPWGLGETQYF; DNA: TGTGCCAGCAGCTTTCGGCCCTGGGGGCTGGGAGAGACCCAGTACTTC
V: TRBV12-3/TRBV12-4; D: -; size: -; J: TRBJ2-1; CDR3: CASSLIDEQFF; DNA: TGTGCCAGCAGTTTAATAGATGAGCAGTTCTTC
V: TRBV3-1/TRBV3-2; D: TRBD1; size: -; J: TRBJ2-5; CDR3: CASSQDPPGQEWRTQYF; DNA: TGTGCCAGCAGCCAAGATCCGCCGGGACAGGAGTGGAGGACCCAGTACTTC
V: TRBV7-2; D: -; size: once; J: TRBJ2-5; CDR3: CASSLGTTWETQYF; DNA: TGTGCCAGCAGCTTAGGGACTACATGGGAGACCCAGTACTTC
V: TRBV3-1/TRBV3-2; D: TRBD2; size: -; J: TRBJ2-4; CDR3: CASSPSGIGNIQYF; DNA: TGTGCCAGCAGCCCTAGCGGCATCGGAAACATTCAGTACTTC
V: TRBV5-1; D: -; size: -; J: TRBJ2-5; CDR3: CASSLATVRETQYF; DNA: TGCGCCAGCAGCTTGGCGACAGTGAGAGAGACCCAGTACTTC
V: TRBV27; D: -; size: -; J: TRBJ2-7; CDR3: CASTKHWGRSYEQYF; DNA: TGTGCCAGCACTAAACACTGGGGCCGCTCCTACGAGCAGTACTTC
V: TRBV11-3; D: -; size: -; J: TRBJ1-6; CDR3: CASSLGSDSPLHF; DNA: TGTGCCAGCAGCTTAGGCAGCGATTCACCCCTCCACTTT
V: TRBV7-2; D: TRBD1; size: once; J: TRBJ1-3; CDR3: CASIWTGGTGNTIYF; DNA: TGTGCCAGCATCTGGACAGGGGGAACTGGAAACACCATATATTTT
V: TRBV6-6; D: TRBD1; size: -; J: TRBJ1-2; CDR3: CASSGPGQGARGYTF; DNA: TGTGCCAGCAGTGGACCGGGACAGGGGGCTCGGGGCTACACCTTC
V: TRBV3-1/TRBV3-2; D: -; size: -; J: TRBJ2-7; CDR3: CASSPSGRSYEQYF; DNA: TGTGCCAGCAGCCCGAGCGGGCGCTCCTACGAGCAGTACTTC
V: TRBV6-4; D: -; size: -; J: TRBJ2-7; CDR3: CASKETSYEQYF; DNA: TGTGCCAGCAAAGAGACAAGCTACGAGCAGTACTTC
V: TRBV30; D: -; size: -; J: TRBJ2-6; CDR3: CAWGQSGANVLTF; DNA: TGTGCCTGGGGGCAGTCTGGGGCCAACGTCCTGACTTTC
V: TRBV10-2; D: TRBD1; size: -; J: TRBJ2-3; CDR3: CASSERDSRTDTQYF; DNA: TGCGCCAGCAGTGAGCGGGACAGCCGAACAGATACGCAGTATTTT
V: TRBV11-3; D: -; size: -; J: TRBJ1-5; CDR3: CASSPAGDQPQHF; DNA: TGTGCCAGCAGCCCTGCGGGGGACCAGCCCCAGCATTTT
V: TRBV6-2/TRBV6-3; D: TRBD1; size: -; J: TRBJ1-6; CDR3: CASSYSTGQGAGNSPLHF; DNA: TGTGCCAGCAGTTACTCAACGGGACAGGGGGCAGGTAATTCACCCCTCCACTTT
V: TRBV19; D: TRBD1; size: -; J: TRBJ1-5; CDR3: CASTLGGQPSNQPQHF; DNA: TGTGCCAGTACCTTGGGGGGACAGCCGAGCAATCAGCCCCAGCATTTT
V: TRBV6-2/TRBV6-3; D: TRBD1; size: -; J: TRBJ2-6; CDR3: CASSYQRTGVSGANVLTF; DNA: TGTGCCAGCAGTTACCAGAGGACAGGGGTCTCTGGGGCCAACGTCCTGACTTTC
V: TRBV4-1; D: -; size: -; J: TRBJ1-2; CDR3: CASSQVLEGGYTF; DNA: TGCGCCAGCAGCCAAGTGTTGGAGGGTGGCTACACCTTC
V: TRBV5-6; D: -; size: -; J: TRBJ1-2; CDR3: CASSLSGRYGYTF; DNA: TGTGCCAGCAGCCTATCAGGTCGGTATGGCTACACCTTC
V: TRBV3-1/TRBV3-2; D: -; size: -; J: TRBJ1-6; CDR3: CASSQDIDHNSPLHF; DNA: TGTGCCAGCAGCCAGGACATCGACCATAATTCACCCCTCCACTTT
V: TRBV7-2; D: TRBD2; size: -; J: TRBJ2-1; CDR3: CASSKAGNEQFF; DNA: TGTGCCAGCAGTAAAGCGGGGAATGAGCAGTTCTTC
V: TRBV5-1; D: -; size: -; J: TRBJ2-1; CDR3: CASSLTLGNEQFF; DNA: TGCGCCAGCAGCTTGACCCTCGGCAATGAGCAGTTCTTC
V: TRBV5-1; D: -; size: -; J: TRBJ2-5; CDR3: CASSLTLETQYF; DNA: TGCGCCAGCAGCTTGACTCTGGAGACCCAGTACTTC
V: TRBV6-6; D: TRBD1; size: -; J: TRBJ1-2; CDR3: CASSYSVQGDYGYTF; DNA: TGTGCCAGCAGTTACTCTGTACAGGGGGACTATGGCTACACCTTC
V: TRBV4-3; D: -; size: -; J: TRBJ2-7; CDR3: CASSHSLAVDYEQYF; DNA: TGCGCCAGCAGCCATTCACTAGCTGTTGACTACGAGCAGTACTTC
V: TRBV2; D: -; size: -; J: TRBJ1-2; CDR3: CASTGGRDYGYTF; DNA: TGTGCCAGCACGGGGGGGCGGGACTATGGCTACACCTTC
V: TRBV6-4; D: TRBD1; size: once; J: TRBJ1-2; CDR3: CASSEGTGGIYGYTF; DNA: TGTGCCAGCAGTGAAGGGACAGGGGGGATCTATGGCTACACCTTC
V: TRBV7-3; D: TRBD2; size: -; J: TRBJ2-1; CDR3: CASSPGLANYEQFF; DNA: TGTGCCAGCAGTCCGGGACTAGCGAATTATGAGCAGTTCTTC
V: TRBV19; D: -; size: -; J: TRBJ2-1; CDR3: CASSPTSANEQFF; DNA: TGTGCCAGTAGTCCAACTAGTGCCAATGAGCAGTTCTTC
V: TRBV4-1; D: TRBD1; size: once; J: TRBJ1-5; CDR3: CASSQEDRNGQPQHF; DNA: TGCGCCAGCAGCCAAGAGGACAGGAACGGTCAGCCCCAGCATTTT
V: TRBV18; D: TRBD1; size: -; J: TRBJ2-7; CDR3: CASSPDRDRGYEQYF; DNA: TGTGCCAGCTCACCGGACCGGGACAGGGGATACGAGCAGTACTTC
V: TRBV5-1; D: TRBD1; size: -; J: TRBJ2-3; CDR3: CASSLAGTGGTDTQYF; DNA: TGCGCCAGCAGCTTGGCCGGCACAGGGGGCACAGATACGCAGTATTTT